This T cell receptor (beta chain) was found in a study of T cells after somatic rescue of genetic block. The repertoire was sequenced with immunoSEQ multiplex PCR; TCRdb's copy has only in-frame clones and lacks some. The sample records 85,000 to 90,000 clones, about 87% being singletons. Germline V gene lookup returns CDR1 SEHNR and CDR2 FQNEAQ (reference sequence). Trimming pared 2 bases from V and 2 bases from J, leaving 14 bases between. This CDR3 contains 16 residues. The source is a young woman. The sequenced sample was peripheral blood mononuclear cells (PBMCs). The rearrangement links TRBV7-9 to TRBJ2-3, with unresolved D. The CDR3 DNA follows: TGTGCCAGCAGCTTAATCGGGCGGACCAACACAGATACGCAGTATTTT. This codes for CASSLIGRTNTDTQYF.